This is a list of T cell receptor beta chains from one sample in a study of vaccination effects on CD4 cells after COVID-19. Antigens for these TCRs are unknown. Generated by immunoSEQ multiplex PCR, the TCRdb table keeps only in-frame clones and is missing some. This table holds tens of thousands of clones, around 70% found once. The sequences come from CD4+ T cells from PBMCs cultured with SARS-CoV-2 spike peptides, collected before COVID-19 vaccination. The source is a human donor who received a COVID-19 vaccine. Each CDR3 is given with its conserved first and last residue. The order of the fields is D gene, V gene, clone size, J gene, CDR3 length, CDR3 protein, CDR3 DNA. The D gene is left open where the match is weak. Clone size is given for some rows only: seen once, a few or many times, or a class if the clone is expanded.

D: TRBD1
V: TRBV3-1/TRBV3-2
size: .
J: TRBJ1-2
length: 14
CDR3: CASSLGQGNYGYTF
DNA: TGTGCCAGCAGCCTGGGACAGGGTAACTATGGCTACACCTTC

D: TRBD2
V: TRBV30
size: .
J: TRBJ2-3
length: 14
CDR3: CAWSIAGAGDTQYF
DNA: TGTGCCTGGAGTATAGCGGGAGCCGGAGATACGCAGTATTTT

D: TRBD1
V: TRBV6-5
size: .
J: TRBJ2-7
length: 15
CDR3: CASSRGGTGGYEQYF
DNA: TGTGCCAGCAGCCGAGGAGGGACAGGGGGCTACGAGCAGTACTTC

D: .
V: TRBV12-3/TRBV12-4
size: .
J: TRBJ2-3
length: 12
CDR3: CASSRYTDTQYF
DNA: TGTGCCAGCAGCCGCTATACAGATACGCAGTATTTT

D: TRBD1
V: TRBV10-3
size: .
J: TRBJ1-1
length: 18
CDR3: CAIRERTGDLGGNTEAFF
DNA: TGTGCCATCAGAGAAAGGACAGGGGACCTTGGTGGGAACACTGAAGCTTTCTTT

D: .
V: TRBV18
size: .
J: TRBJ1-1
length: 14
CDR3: CASSPRDAGTEAFF
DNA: TGTGCCAGCTCGCCACGGGACGCCGGCACTGAAGCTTTCTTT

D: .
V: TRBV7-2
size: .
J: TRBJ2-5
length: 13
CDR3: CASCGGRQETQYF
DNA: TGTGCCAGCTGCGGGGGCCGCCAAGAGACCCAGTACTTC

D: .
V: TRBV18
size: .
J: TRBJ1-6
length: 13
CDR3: CASSPDRNSPLHF
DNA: TGTGCCAGCTCCCCGGACCGTAATTCACCCCTCCACTTT

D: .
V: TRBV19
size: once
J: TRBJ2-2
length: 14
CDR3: CASSPAVNTGELFF
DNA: TGTGCCAGTAGCCCCGCCGTGAACACCGGGGAGCTGTTTTTT

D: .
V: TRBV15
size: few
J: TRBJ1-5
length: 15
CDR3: CATSRDWGANQPQHF
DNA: TGTGCCACCAGCAGAGATTGGGGGGCAAATCAGCCCCAGCATTTT

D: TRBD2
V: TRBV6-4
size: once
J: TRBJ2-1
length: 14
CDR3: CASSEIDGAGEQFF
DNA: TGTGCCAGCAGCGAAATCGACGGAGCGGGGGAGCAGTTCTTC

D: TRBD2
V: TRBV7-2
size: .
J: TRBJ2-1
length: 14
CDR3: CASSSSLAGGGKFF
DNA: TGTGCCAGCAGCTCCTCACTAGCGGGGGGCGGAAAGTTCTTC

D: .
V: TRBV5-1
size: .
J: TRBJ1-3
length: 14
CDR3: CASSLAGGGNTIYF
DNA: TGCGCCAGCAGCTTGGCAGGAGGTGGAAACACCATATATTTT

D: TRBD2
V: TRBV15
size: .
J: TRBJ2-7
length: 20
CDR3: CATSSPSGTGRLAGPYEQYF
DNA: TGTGCCACCAGCAGCCCTTCCGGGACAGGGAGACTAGCGGGACCCTACGAGCAGTACTTC

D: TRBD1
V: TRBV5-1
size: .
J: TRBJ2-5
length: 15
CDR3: CASSLGQGRGETQYF
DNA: TGCGCCAGCAGCTTGGGACAGGGGCGTGGAGAGACCCAGTACTTC